Below, one TCR beta chain is given with its context. This sample was included in a study of blood T cell repertoires in COVID-19. The overall study: PBMCs, B-cell-depleted T cells, or T cells were the source of the cDNA or gDNA that made up the material.

Original processing notes: Scientists estimated how many nucleated cells there were by amplifying reference gene primers. Libraries were prepared by immunoSEQ multiplex PCR; TCRdb keeps only in-frame clonotypes and omits some of them. V and J calls and clone size are as listed in that table; D and trimming were resolved from the DNA. The table lists around 50,000 clones, around 80% of them singletons, with around 8% in the top ten. The sample taken for sequencing was peripheral blood. The source of this sequence is a human donor in a cohort sampled during active COVID-19.

The CDR3 nucleotides are TGTGCTAGTGCCAAACCGTCAGGGGGCTTTAGTGAAAAACTGTTTTTT. Amino acids: CASAKPSGGFSEKLFF. The chain recombines TRBV12-5 with TRBJ1-4, with 8 nucleotides matching TRBD1. Germline V gene sequence: CDR1 LGHNT, CDR2 FRNRAP. CDR3 length: 16 amino acids. Trimming took 7 bases from V and 7 from J; bases not matched to a gene: 14.